This T cell receptor (beta chain) was recovered during a study of T cell responses to AZD1222 COVID-19 vaccine. This clone was detected only once. Deletions cut 2 bases from V and 7 bases from J, with 6 bases between. This CDR3 spans 13 amino acids. CDR1 is KGHSH and CDR2 is LQKENI in the germline V gene. Repertoires were generated with immunoSEQ multiplex PCR, while TCRdb's copy carries only in-frame clones and drops some. The sample includes 65,000 to 80,000 clones, 87% seen only once; the top ten take roughly 23%. The sample was peripheral blood, taken on day 0 of AZD1222 vaccination. J is TRBJ1-6 and V is TRBV18, with D hard to call. This TCR was sampled from an adult in good health. The CDR3 region is CASSPNRNSPLHF. The CDR3 nucleotides are TGTGCCAGCTCACCAAACAGAAATTCACCCCTCCACTTT.